This TCR beta chain stems from a study of shared clonotypes between healthy human individuals. Study in general: Aged between 18 and 49, the donors were a couple of women and a few men.

Details on this clone: The antigen is not known.

Genomic DNA from each subset was divided evenly over several immunoSEQ plates. Sequencing used immunoSEQ multiplex PCR; TCRdb keeps in-frame clones, though not all of them. The sample lists around 2.1 million clones, 85% to 95% occurring once. Germline V CDR1 and CDR2: MNHNY, SVGAGI (reference sequence). Trimming took 3 bases from V and 7 from J, leaving 13 bases between them. CDR3 length equals 15 residues. As defined, naive CD8 cells were CD45RO-negative and positively selected for CCR7, with terminally differentiated effector memory CD45RA+ cells excluded. Study conclusions and caveats: Depth of sequencing was expected to influence donor clonotype sharing. What naive subsets generally showed was a larger estimated richness than memory subsets showed.

The chain is built from TRBV6-6 and TRBJ1-6; tentative D call: TRBD1 (6 bases). The specimen was naive CD8+ T cells from PBMCs. This TCR was recovered from a man aged 18 to 29 in good health. Some clones in this sample may be carry-over from other donors' samples. This chain's CDR3 is CASSYPPGVNSPLHF. In nucleotides, the CDR3 is TGTGCCAGCAGTTATCCCCCAGGGGTAAATTCACCCCTCCACTTT.